These T cell receptor beta chains were read from a single sample in a study of technical replicates of blood from several donors. The assay was immunoSEQ multiplex PCR, and TCRdb's table has in-frame clones only and misses some. The repertoire holds approximately 94,000 clones, with 90% to 97% as singletons. Sequencing used T cells isolated from PBMCs. Source of these receptors: a human donor in good health. The CDR3 runs from the conserved cysteine through the conserved F or W. A D gene is named only where the DNA matches it firmly. Clone size is given for some rows only: seen once, a few or many times, or a class if the clone is expanded.

>TRBV5-4|TRBD2|.
CASSSEGLAGDYEQYF
>TRBV4-3|.|.
CASSLNWNTEAFF
>TRBV28|TRBD1|.
CATGGQGEYTQYF
>TRBV4-1|.|.
CASLGQLNTEAFF
>TRBV29-1|.|once
CSVGSQGNPYNEQFF
>TRBV7-6|TRBD2|.
CASSLSWGASGNRNEQFF
>TRBV10-2|TRBD1|.
CASSDTGGYEKLFF
>TRBV15|TRBD2|.
CATSEGLAGAGNEQFF
>TRBV7-9|TRBD1|.
CASSARDRGGTEAFF
>TRBV2|TRBD1|.
CASTPNRGTNEKLFF